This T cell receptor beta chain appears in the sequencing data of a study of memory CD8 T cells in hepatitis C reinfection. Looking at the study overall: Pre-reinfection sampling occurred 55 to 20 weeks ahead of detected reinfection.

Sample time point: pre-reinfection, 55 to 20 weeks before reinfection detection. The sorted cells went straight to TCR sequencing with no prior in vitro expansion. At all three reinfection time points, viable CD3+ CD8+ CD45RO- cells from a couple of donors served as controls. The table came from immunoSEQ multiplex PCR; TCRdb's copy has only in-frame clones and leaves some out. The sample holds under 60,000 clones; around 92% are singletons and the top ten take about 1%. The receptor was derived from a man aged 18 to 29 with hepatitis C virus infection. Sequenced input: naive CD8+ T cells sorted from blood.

CDR3 residues: CASSAAGVQNTEAFF. In DNA form, the CDR3 reads TGTGCCAGCAGTGCCGCAGGGGTGCAGAACACTGAAGCTTTCTTT. The chain links TRBV28 to TRBJ1-1; TRBD1 is a possible D gene (6 bases). The germline V gene encodes CDR1 MDHEN and CDR2 SYDVKM. Trimming pared 5 bases from V and 1 base from J, leaving 14 bases between. The CDR3 loop spans 15 amino acids.